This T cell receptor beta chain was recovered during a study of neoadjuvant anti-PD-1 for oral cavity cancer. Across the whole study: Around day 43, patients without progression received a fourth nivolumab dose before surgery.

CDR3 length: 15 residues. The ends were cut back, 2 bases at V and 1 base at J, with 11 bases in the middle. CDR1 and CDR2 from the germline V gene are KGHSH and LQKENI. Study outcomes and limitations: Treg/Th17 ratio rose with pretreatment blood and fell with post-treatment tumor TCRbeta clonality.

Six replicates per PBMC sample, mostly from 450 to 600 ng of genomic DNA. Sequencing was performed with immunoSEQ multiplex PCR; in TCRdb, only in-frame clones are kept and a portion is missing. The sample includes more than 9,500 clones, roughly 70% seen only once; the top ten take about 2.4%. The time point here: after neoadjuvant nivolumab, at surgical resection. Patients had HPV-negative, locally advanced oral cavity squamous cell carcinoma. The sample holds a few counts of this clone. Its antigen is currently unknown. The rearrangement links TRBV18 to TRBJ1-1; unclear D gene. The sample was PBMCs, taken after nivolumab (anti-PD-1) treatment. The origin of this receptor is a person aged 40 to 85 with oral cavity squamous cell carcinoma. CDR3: CASSPDFGRNTEAFF. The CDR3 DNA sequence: TGTGCCAGCTCACCAGACTTCGGACGGAACACTGAAGCTTTCTTT. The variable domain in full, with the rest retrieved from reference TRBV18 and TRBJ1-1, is NAGVMQNPRHLVRRRGQEARLRCSPMKGHSHVYWYRQLPEEGLKFMVYLQKENIIDESGMPKERFSAEFPKEGPSILRIQQVVRGDSAAYFCASSPDFGRNTEAFFGQGTRLTVV.